The following is a T cell receptor beta chain sequence with its context. The antigen is not known. Produced via immunoSEQ multiplex PCR; TCRdb's table is partial and in-frame only. The table lists tens of thousands of clones, about 87% of them singletons. The data are from a study of T cells in localized non-small cell lung cancer. Study results and limitations: The appearance of a median roughly 58 of the top 100 tumor clones was seen in adjacent lung. Tumor showed lower T cell clonality than uninvolved adjacent lung, where it was highest.

Germline CDR1 SGHRS, CDR2 YFSETQ. The CDR3 consists of 15 residues. Trimming cost V 1 base and J 3 bases, with 14 bases left between them. The source is a man aged 40-75 years with stage I squamous cell lung carcinoma. The chain recombines TRBV5-1 with TRBJ2-7; TRBD1 might be the D (6 bases). Here the sequenced sample was peripheral blood, taken before any cancer treatment. The CDR3 DNA follows: TGCGCCAGCAGCTTGCAGGGGACGGCTTACTACGAGCAGTACTTC. Protein: CASSLQGTAYYEQYF.